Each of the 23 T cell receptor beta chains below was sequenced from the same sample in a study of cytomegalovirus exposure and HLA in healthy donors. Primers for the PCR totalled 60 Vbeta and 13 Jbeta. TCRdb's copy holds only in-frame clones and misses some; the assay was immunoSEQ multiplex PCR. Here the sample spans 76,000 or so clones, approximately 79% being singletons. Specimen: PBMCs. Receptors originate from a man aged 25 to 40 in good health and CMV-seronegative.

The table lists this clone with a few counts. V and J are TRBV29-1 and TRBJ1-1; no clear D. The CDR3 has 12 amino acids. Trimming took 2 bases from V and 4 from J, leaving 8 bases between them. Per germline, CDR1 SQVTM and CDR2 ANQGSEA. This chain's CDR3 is CSVETGFTEAFF. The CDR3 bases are TGCAGCGTTGAAACCGGGTTCACTGAAGCTTTCTTT.

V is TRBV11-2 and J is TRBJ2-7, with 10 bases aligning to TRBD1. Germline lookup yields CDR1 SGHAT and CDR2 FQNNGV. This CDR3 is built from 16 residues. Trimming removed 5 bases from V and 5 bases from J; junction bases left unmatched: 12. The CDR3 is CASSPVPGQGTNEQYF. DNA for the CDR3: TGTGCCAGCAGCCCGGTCCCGGGACAGGGGACGAACGAGCAGTACTTC.

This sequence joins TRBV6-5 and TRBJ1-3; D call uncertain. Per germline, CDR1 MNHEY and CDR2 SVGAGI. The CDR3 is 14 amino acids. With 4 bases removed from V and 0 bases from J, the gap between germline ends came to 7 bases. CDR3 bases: TGTGCCAGCAGTTCTACCTACTCTGGAAACACCATATATTTT. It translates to CASSSTYSGNTIYF.

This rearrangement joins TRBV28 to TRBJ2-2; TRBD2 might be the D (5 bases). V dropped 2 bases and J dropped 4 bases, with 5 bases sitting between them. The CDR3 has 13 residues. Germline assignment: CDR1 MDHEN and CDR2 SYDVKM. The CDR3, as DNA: TGTGCCAGCAGTTTAGGACTCACCGGGGAGCTGTTTTTT. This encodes CASSLGLTGELFF.

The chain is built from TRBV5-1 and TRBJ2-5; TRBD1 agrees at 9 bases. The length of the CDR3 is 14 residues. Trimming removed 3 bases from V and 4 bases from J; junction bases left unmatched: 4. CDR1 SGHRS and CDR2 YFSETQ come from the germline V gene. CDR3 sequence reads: CASSSGQGRETQYF. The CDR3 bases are TGCGCCAGCAGCTCTGGACAGGGGAGAGAGACCCAGTACTTC.

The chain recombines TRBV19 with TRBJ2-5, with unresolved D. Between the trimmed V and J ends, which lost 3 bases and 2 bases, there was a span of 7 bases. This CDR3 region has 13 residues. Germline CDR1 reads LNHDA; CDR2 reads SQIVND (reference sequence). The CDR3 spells CASSIWQQETQYF. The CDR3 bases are TGTGCCAGTAGTATTTGGCAGCAAGAGACCCAGTACTTC.

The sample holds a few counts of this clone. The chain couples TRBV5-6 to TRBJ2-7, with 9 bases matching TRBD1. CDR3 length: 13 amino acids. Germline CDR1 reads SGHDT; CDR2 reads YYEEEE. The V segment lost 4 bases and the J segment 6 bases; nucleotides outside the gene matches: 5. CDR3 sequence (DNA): TGTGCCAGCAGCAAGGGACAGGGAGGCGAGCAGTACTTC. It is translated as CASSKGQGGEQYF.

The CDR3: CASSPRGPNTGELFF. The CDR3 DNA follows: TGTGCCAGCAGCCCGCGGGGGCCGAACACCGGGGAGCTGTTTTTT. The rearrangement links TRBV21-1 to TRBJ2-2; the table's TRBD2 call for D was not verified on the DNA. TRBV21-1 is termed a pseudogene. This CDR3 is 15 amino acids long.

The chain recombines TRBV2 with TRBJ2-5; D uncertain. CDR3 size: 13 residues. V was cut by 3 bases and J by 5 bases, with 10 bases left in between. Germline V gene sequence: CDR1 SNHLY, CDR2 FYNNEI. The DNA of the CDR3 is TGTGCCAGCAGTGACGTGGTAGTGGAGACCCAGTACTTC. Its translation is CASSDVVVETQYF.

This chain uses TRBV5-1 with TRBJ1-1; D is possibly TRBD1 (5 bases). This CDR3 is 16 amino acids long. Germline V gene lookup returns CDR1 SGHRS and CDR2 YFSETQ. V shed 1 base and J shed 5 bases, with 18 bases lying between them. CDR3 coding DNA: TGCGCCAGCAGCTTGAAGGGCGCCACCGGGGGTACTGAAGCTTTCTTT. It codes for CASSLKGATGGTEAFF.

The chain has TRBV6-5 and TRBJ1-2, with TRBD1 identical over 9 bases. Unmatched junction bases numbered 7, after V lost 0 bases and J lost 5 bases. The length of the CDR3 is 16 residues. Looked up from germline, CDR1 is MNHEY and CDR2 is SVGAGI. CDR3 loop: CASSYSRGQGTYGYTF. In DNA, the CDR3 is TGTGCCAGCAGTTACTCGAGGGGACAGGGTACTTATGGCTACACCTTC.

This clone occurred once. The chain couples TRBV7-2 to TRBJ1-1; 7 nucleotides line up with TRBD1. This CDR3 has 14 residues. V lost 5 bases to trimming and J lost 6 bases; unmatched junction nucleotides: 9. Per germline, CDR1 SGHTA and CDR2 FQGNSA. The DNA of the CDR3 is TGTGCCAGCAGCATCGACAGGGAACGGGCTGAAGCTTTCTTT. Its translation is CASSIDRERAEAFF.

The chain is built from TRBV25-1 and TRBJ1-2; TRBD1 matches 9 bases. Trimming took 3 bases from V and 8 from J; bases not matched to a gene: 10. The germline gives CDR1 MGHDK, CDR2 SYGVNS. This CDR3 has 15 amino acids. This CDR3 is CASSDGLGGTGGYTF. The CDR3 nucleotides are TGTGCCAGCAGTGATGGACTTGGGGGGACAGGGGGCTACACCTTC.

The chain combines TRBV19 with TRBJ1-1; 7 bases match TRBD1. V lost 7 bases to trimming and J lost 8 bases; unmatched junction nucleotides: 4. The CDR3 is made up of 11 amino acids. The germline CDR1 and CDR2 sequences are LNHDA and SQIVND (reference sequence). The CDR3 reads CASTGTAEAFF. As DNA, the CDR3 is TGTGCCAGTACAGGGACAGCCGAAGCTTTCTTT.

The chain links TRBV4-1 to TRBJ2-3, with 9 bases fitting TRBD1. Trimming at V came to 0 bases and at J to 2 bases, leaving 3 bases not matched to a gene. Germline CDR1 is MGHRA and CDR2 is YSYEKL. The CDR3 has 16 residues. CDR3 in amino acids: CASSQEGQGNTDTQYF. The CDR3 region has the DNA TGCGCCAGCAGCCAAGAGGGACAGGGAAACACAGATACGCAGTATTTT.

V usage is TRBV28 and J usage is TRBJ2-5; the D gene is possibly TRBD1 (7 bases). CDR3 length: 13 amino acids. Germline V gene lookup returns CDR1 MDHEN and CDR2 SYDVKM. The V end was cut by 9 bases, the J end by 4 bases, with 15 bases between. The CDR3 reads CASSGGTGETQYF. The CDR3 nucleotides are TGTGCCAGTTCAGGGGGGACGGGAGAGACCCAGTACTTC.

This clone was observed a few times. The CDR3 nucleotides are TGTGCCAGCAGCGGGCAGGGGAGCCCGATAGCGGGACAAGAGACCCAGTACTTC. It encodes CASSGQGSPIAGQETQYF. The chain links TRBV9 to TRBJ2-5; 8 positions match TRBD2. The trim removed 3 bases at V and 2 bases at J, leaving 15 bases unmatched. Germline V lookup: CDR1 SGDLS, CDR2 YYNGEE. CDR3 size: 18 residues.

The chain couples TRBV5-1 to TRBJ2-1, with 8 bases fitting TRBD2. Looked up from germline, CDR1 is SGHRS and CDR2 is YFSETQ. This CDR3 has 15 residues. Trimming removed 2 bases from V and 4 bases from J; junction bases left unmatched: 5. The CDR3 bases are TGCGCCAGCAGCTTAGCGGGAGAGGGGTACAATGAGCAGTTCTTC. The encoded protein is CASSLAGEGYNEQFF.

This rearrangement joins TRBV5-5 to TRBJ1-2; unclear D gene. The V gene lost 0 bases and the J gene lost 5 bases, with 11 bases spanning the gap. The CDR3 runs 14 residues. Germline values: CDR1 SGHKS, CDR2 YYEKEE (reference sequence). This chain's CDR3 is CASSLVVGEYGYTF. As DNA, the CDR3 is TGTGCCAGCAGCTTGGTCGTTGGAGAATATGGCTACACCTTC.

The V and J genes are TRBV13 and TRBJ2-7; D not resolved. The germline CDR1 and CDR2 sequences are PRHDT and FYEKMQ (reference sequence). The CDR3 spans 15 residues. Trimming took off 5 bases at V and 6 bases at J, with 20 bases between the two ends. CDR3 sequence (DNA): TGTGCCAGCAGCCCTCTTCCCCGAGCTTCCCGCGAGCAGTACTTC. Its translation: CASSPLPRASREQYF.

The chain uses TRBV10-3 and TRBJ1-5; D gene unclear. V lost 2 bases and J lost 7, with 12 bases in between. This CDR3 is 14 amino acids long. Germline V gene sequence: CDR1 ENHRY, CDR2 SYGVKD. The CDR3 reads CAISEVGENQPQHF. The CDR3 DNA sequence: TGTGCCATCAGTGAGGTCGGGGAGAACCAGCCCCAGCATTTT.

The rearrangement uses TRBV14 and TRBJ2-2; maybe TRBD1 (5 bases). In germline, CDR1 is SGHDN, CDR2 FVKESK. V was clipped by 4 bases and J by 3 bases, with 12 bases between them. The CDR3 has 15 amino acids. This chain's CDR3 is CASSPKGWYTGELFF. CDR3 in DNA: TGTGCCAGCAGCCCAAAGGGGTGGTACACCGGGGAGCTGTTTTTT.

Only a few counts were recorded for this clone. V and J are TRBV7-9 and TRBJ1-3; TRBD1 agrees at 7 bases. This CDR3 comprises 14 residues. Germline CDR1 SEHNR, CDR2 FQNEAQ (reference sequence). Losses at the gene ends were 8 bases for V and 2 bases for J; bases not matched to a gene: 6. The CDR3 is CASREGAPGNTIYF. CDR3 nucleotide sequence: TGTGCCAGCCGAGAGGGGGCGCCTGGAAACACCATATATTTT.